This entry concerns a single T cell receptor beta chain. Its matching antigen is unknown. This sample was taken from a study of cytomegalovirus exposure and HLA in healthy donors. In the study overall: Later analysis reported that the approximately 120 validation repertoires shared the platform of the 500 to 750 first-cohort repertoires. Notes on the study in general: Most TCR sequences were seen very rarely across donors, but some public TCRs occurred in many. A list of roughly 160 TCR beta chains associated with cytomegalovirus was given.

This CDR3 comprises 14 residues. V was pared by 5 bases and J by 6 bases, with 14 bases between. Looked up from germline, CDR1 is MNHEY and CDR2 is SVGAGI. Among the roughly 110 subjects of the validation cohort, separate from the roughly 650-subject first cohort, were the donors. Libraries were prepared by immunoSEQ multiplex PCR; TCRdb keeps only in-frame clonotypes and omits some of them. The table shows some 170,000 clones, with roughly 89% occurring only once. The source is a woman under 40 in good health and CMV-seronegative. The chain links TRBV6-5 to TRBJ1-3, with D possibly TRBD1 on 5 matching bases. Sequences were obtained from PBMCs. CDR3 region: CASSGGVLSNTIYF. In DNA, the CDR3 is TGTGCCAGCAGTGGGGGGGTTTTGTCAAACACCATATATTTT.